The rows below give T cell receptor beta chains drawn from one sample of a study of blood T cell repertoires in COVID-19. Only in-frame clones appear in the TCRdb table, and some are missing; sequencing was by immunoSEQ multiplex PCR. Of roughly 120,000 clones listed, around 81% are singletons. The sample comprised peripheral blood. These receptors originate from a human donor in a cohort sampled during active or convalescent COVID-19. The CDR3 runs from the conserved cysteine through the conserved F or W. A D gene is named only where the DNA matches it firmly. Clone size is stated in some rows and not others, as once, few, many or a class when expanded.

cdr3_nt cdr3_aa d_call j_call clone_size v_call
TGTGCCAGCAGTTACAACCCGTCGACTAGCGGGACTGAGCAGTTCTTC CASSYNPSTSGTEQFF TRBD2 TRBJ2-1 NA TRBV6-5
TGTGCAAGTCGCTCTCTCCTCCAGGGAAGGCTGGCAGATACGCAGTATTTT CASRSLLQGRLADTQYF NA TRBJ2-3 NA TRBV12-2
TGTGCCAGCAGTTACGGGTGGAGGATGAATCAGCCCCAGCATTTT CASSYGWRMNQPQHF NA TRBJ1-5 NA TRBV6-2/TRBV6-3
TGTGCCAGCAGCGTATGGACTAGCGGACCAACAGATACGCAGTATTTT CASSVWTSGPTDTQYF TRBD2 TRBJ2-3 NA TRBV9
TGTGCCAGCAGTCTAACAGGGGGCCAGGTTCAGCCCCAGCATTTT CASSLTGGQVQPQHF TRBD1 TRBJ1-5 NA TRBV6-2/TRBV6-3
TGTGCCAGCAGCCAAGATGCTTCAGGGGTATATGGCTACACCTTC CASSQDASGVYGYTF NA TRBJ1-2 NA TRBV3-1/TRBV3-2
TGTGCCAGTAGTATTTTTATAACTATAGGGGGATCGGGCAATGAGCAGTTCTTC CASSIFITIGGSGNEQFF NA TRBJ2-1 NA TRBV19
TGTGCCACCAGCAGTTATGACAGGGGGGAGACCCAGTACTTC CATSSYDRGETQYF TRBD1 TRBJ2-5 NA TRBV15
TGCAGCGTTTTAAGGGGAACGGGCACTGAAGCTTTCTTT CSVLRGTGTEAFF NA TRBJ1-1 NA TRBV29-1
TGTGCCAGCAGCCTAAAAGCGGGAGGCGGTTACGAGCAGTACTTC CASSLKAGGGYEQYF TRBD2 TRBJ2-7 few TRBV7-8
TGTGCCAGCAGTGAAACTGGTATCGGGGGTGAAAAACTGTTTTTT CASSETGIGGEKLFF NA TRBJ1-4 NA TRBV6-1
TGTGCCAGCAGTCCGCGCCTAAATCAGCCCCAGCATTTT CASSPRLNQPQHF NA TRBJ1-5 NA TRBV28
TGCGCCAGCAGCCCGGGTGGTAACACAGATACGCAGTATTTT CASSPGGNTDTQYF NA TRBJ2-3 NA TRBV4-3
TGTGCCACCAGCACCGGGACTGCCGCCTATAATTCACCCCTCCACTTT CATSTGTAAYNSPLHF NA TRBJ1-6 once TRBV15
TGTGCCAGCAGCCAAGATCAAGGGGGCGACACAGATACGCAGTATTTT CASSQDQGGDTDTQYF TRBD1 TRBJ2-3 NA TRBV3-1/TRBV3-2
TGTGCCAGCAGCCTTAGGGGGTGGACTAGCGAGAACCCTGGCAATGAGCAGTTCTTC CASSLRGWTSENPGNEQFF TRBD2 TRBJ2-1 NA TRBV7-2
TGCGCCAGCAGCCAGAGAGGGCCAGGAAAAACCTACGAGCAGTACTTC CASSQRGPGKTYEQYF NA TRBJ2-7 NA TRBV4-3
TGCGCCAGCTTACCTAGCGGAGGAAGCACAGATACGCAGTATTTT CASLPSGGSTDTQYF TRBD2 TRBJ2-3 few TRBV5-1
TGTGCCAGCAGCCACTTTCCCACAACTAATGAAAAACTGTTTTTT CASSHFPTTNEKLFF NA TRBJ1-4 NA TRBV5-4
TGTGCCACCAGCAGAGAGGGCAGGGCCCTGATGAACACTGAAGCTTTCTTT CATSREGRALMNTEAFF NA TRBJ1-1 NA TRBV15
TGTGCCAGCAGCTTAGCGCAGACAGGGGGGGGCAATCAGCCCCAGCATTTT CASSLAQTGGGNQPQHF TRBD1 TRBJ1-5 NA TRBV7-8
TGTGCCAGCAGCGTCTCCCCCGGGCGTCAGGGGGAGCAGTACTTC CASSVSPGRQGEQYF NA TRBJ2-7 NA TRBV7-2
TGTGCCAGCAGCCCACAAACCGGGAACATTCAGTACTTC CASSPQTGNIQYF NA TRBJ2-4 NA TRBV14
TGCGCCAGCAGTCAAGGGACAGGGGACCTCTACGAGCAGTACTTC CASSQGTGDLYEQYF TRBD1 TRBJ2-7 NA TRBV23-1
TGTGCCAGCAGGCCGGGACAGCAGCCCCAGCATTTT CASRPGQQPQHF TRBD1 TRBJ1-5 once TRBV6-6
TGTGCCAGCAGCTTAGCCTCCCCGGGACTTTTCCAAGAGACCCAGTACTTC CASSLASPGLFQETQYF NA TRBJ2-5 NA TRBV7-2
TGTGCCAGCAGTGTACAGGGTCCCTCTGGAAACACCATATATTTT CASSVQGPSGNTIYF NA TRBJ1-3 NA TRBV6-6
TGTGCCAGCAGCTGGACAGGGCTAGAGACCCAGTACTTC CASSWTGLETQYF TRBD1 TRBJ2-5 NA TRBV7-8
TGTGCCAGCAGTGGAAACAGCCCCAATCAGCCCCAGCATTTT CASSGNSPNQPQHF NA TRBJ1-5 few TRBV2
TGTGCCAGCAACTTCGACAGGGTATCCTACAATGAGCAGTTCTTC CASNFDRVSYNEQFF TRBD1 TRBJ2-1 NA TRBV6-5
TGTGCCAGCAAAGATGGTTGGGAGTCGGGCACCGGGGAGCTGTTTTTT CASKDGWESGTGELFF NA TRBJ2-2 NA TRBV28
TGTGCCAGCAGCACCCGACAGAGGGGAGGCCCAGATACGCAGTATTTT CASSTRQRGGPDTQYF NA TRBJ2-3 NA TRBV7-9
TGTGCCAGCAGCAGACATAGGACAGGGGCCGGCTACACCTTC CASSRHRTGAGYTF TRBD1 TRBJ1-2 NA TRBV7-2
TGTGCCAGCAGCCCTAGTTACGAGCAGTACTTC CASSPSYEQYF NA TRBJ2-7 NA TRBV11-2
TGCGCCAGCAGCCGACTAGCGGGGAATGAGCAGTTCTTC CASSRLAGNEQFF TRBD2 TRBJ2-1 NA TRBV4-3
TGCGCCAGCAGCCAAGATCATCTGGCGGGAGGGCCAGATACGCAGTATTTT CASSQDHLAGGPDTQYF TRBD2 TRBJ2-3 NA TRBV4-3
TGTGCCAGCAGAGGACTATTGAACACCGGGGAGCTGTTTTTT CASRGLLNTGELFF NA TRBJ2-2 few TRBV4-2
TGTGCCAGCAAGGGACAGGTCACAGATACGCAGTATTTT CASKGQVTDTQYF TRBD1 TRBJ2-3 NA TRBV2
TGCAGCGTTGGGAGAGGAGGATGGGCTAGCGGGAGTGCAGGAGAGACCCAGTACTTC CSVGRGGWASGSAGETQYF TRBD2 TRBJ2-5 NA TRBV29-1
TGTGCCAGCAGCGTATTGCCCGAGCTAAATTCACCCCTCCACTTT CASSVLPELNSPLHF NA TRBJ1-6 NA TRBV9
TGTGCCATCAGAAAAACCCAGGGGGAGCCCCAGCATTTT CAIRKTQGEPQHF TRBD1 TRBJ1-5 NA TRBV10-3